This T cell receptor beta chain was retrieved from a study of technical replicates of blood from four donors. Trimming stripped 6 bases from V and 6 bases from J, with 23 bases between. The CDR3 consists of 16 residues. Germline CDR1 is MNHEY and CDR2 is SMNVEV (reference sequence). Generated by immunoSEQ multiplex PCR, the TCRdb table keeps only in-frame clones and is missing some. Among over 80,000 clones listed, around 96% were seen once. Sequenced input: T cells isolated from PBMCs. The TCR was taken from a human donor in good health. V is TRBV27 and J is TRBJ1-2; D is unresolved. The CDR3 region has the DNA TGTGCCAGCAGCCGGCGTGGTGTAATTGGGCCCCATGGCTACACCTTC. Amino acid sequence: CASSRRGVIGPHGYTF.